This entry lists 17 T cell receptor beta chains sequenced from one sample in a study of STAT5B mutations in CD4+ large granular lymphocyte leukemia. TCRdb's copy holds only in-frame clones and misses some; the assay was immunoSEQ multiplex PCR. The sample lists several thousand clones; about 74% were seen once. Sequencing was done on a sample of PBMCs. All receptors come from a woman aged 55-70 years with CD4+ T-cell large granular lymphocyte leukemia.

V usage is TRBV2 and J usage is TRBJ2-7, with 8 bases lining up with TRBD1. Looked up from germline, CDR1 is SNHLY and CDR2 is FYNNEI. The V and J ends lost 3 bases and 0 bases, in that order; junction bases with no gene match: 4. The CDR3 totals 15 residues. The DNA for the CDR3 is TGTGCCAGCAGTGAGGGACAGGCCTTCTCCTACGAGCAGTACTTC. Translating gives CASSEGQAFSYEQYF. Full variable domain (missing parts from reference TRBV2 and TRBJ2-7): EPEVTQTPSHQVTQMGQEVILRCVPISNHLYFYWYRQILGQKVEFLVSFYNNEISEKSEIFDDQFSVERPDGSNFTLKIRSTKLEDSAMYFCASSEGQAFSYEQYFGPGTRLTVT.

The rearrangement links TRBV4-1 to TRBJ2-2, with TRBD2 matching 13 bases. This CDR3 has 20 residues. CDR1 is MGHRA, CDR2 YSYEKL, per germline. V lost 2 bases to trimming and J lost 2 bases; unmatched junction nucleotides: 11. CDR3 nucleotides: TGCGCCAGCAGCCAATCCGGACTAGCGGGAGTCCCTCCTAACACCGGGGAGCTGTTTTTT. Translation gives CASSQSGLAGVPPNTGELFF.

This clone showed up just once. This chain links TRBV7-2 with TRBJ1-5, with D possibly TRBD1 on 5 matching bases. V lost 5 bases, J lost 7 bases, and 12 bases lay in between. Germline V gene data show CDR1 as SGHTA and CDR2 as FQGNSA. The CDR3 runs 13 residues. The CDR3 region is CASSLMRDQPQHF. In DNA, the CDR3 is TGTGCCAGCAGCCTTATGAGGGACCAGCCCCAGCATTTT.

The chain carries TRBV25-1 and TRBJ2-3; 7 positions agree with TRBD2. The CDR3 totals 13 residues. CDR1 and CDR2 (germline): MGHDK, SYGVNS. V lost 8 bases and J lost 3; bases outside the gene matches: 5. DNA of the CDR3: TGTGCCAGCGGGGGGGGAGGGACAGATACGCAGTATTTT. Translating gives CASGGGGTDTQYF.

The table lists this clone with a few counts. The chain couples TRBV5-1 to TRBJ2-1, with 9 bases that match TRBD2. This CDR3 comprises 15 residues. V was clipped by 4 bases and J by 8 bases; unmatched bases: 10. The V gene's germline CDR1 is SGHRS and CDR2 YFSETQ. The CDR3 reads CASSLGLARGDEQFF. The CDR3 coding sequence is TGCGCCAGCAGCCTCGGACTAGCGAGGGGAGATGAGCAGTTCTTC.

The chain employs TRBV10-3 and TRBJ1-5; D not resolved. CDR3 length: 14 amino acids. The V end lost 5 bases, the J end lost 5 bases, and 13 bases lay between the germline ends. From germline, CDR1 is ENHRY and CDR2 SYGVKD. CDR3 amino acids: CAISTAEDDQPQHF. CDR3 nucleotides: TGTGCCATCAGTACAGCGGAAGATGATCAGCCCCAGCATTTT.

This chain joins TRBV28 and TRBJ1-5; D gene uncertain. The CDR3 has 14 residues. Germline CDR1 and CDR2: MDHEN and SYDVKM. V lost 6 bases and J lost 0, with 9 bases in between. CDR3 residues: CASRVYNSNQPQHF. The CDR3 nucleotides are TGTGCCAGCAGGGTCTATAATAGCAATCAGCCCCAGCATTTT.

The genes are TRBV28 and TRBJ2-7, with D possibly being TRBD2 (7 bases). Trimming left V 7 bases short and J 2 bases short, with 15 bases between. The CDR3 extends over 14 amino acids. Germline CDR1 reads MDHEN; CDR2 reads SYDVKM. The CDR3 sequence is CASKGGGRAYEQYF. As DNA, the CDR3 is TGTGCCAGCAAGGGGGGCGGGAGAGCCTACGAGCAGTACTTC.

V usage is TRBV7-9 and J usage is TRBJ1-2; no clear D. The length of the CDR3 is 13 residues. The germline CDR1 and CDR2 sequences are SEHNR and FQNEAQ (reference sequence). Deletions cut 3 bases from V and 0 bases from J, with 5 bases between. CDR3 sequence: CASSFPANYGYTF. The CDR3 DNA reads TGTGCCAGCAGCTTCCCAGCTAACTATGGCTACACCTTC. The whole variable domain, remainder taken from reference TRBV7-9 and TRBJ1-2, is DTGVSQNPRHKITKRGQNVTFRCDPISEHNRLYWYRQTLGQGPEFLTYFQNEAQLEKSRLLSDRFSAERPKGSFSTLEIQRTEQGDSAMYLCASSFPANYGYTFGSGTRLTVV.

CDR3 amino acids: CAWSRGGDAYEQYF. As DNA, the CDR3 is TGTGCCTGGAGTCGAGGGGGCGATGCCTACGAGCAGTACTTC. This rearrangement joins TRBV30 to TRBJ2-7; TRBD1 aligns across 7 bases. V lost 2 bases, J lost 2 bases, and 6 bases stayed unmatched. CDR3 length: 14 residues. The V gene's germline CDR1 is GTSNPN and CDR2 SVGIG (reference sequence).

V and J are TRBV6-5 and TRBJ2-3, with TRBD2 identical over 10 bases. The ends lost 8 bases at V and 2 bases at J; junction bases unmatched: 7. Looked up from germline, CDR1 is MNHEY and CDR2 is SVGAGI. The CDR3 has 15 residues. This chain's CDR3 is CASRKTSGTTDTQYF. Here the CDR3 DNA reads TGTGCCAGCCGGAAAACTAGCGGGACCACAGATACGCAGTATTTT.

In its sample, this clone was seen a few times. This chain joins TRBV2 and TRBJ1-1; tentative D call: TRBD1 (5 bases). Trimming pared 3 bases from V and 9 bases from J, leaving 20 bases between. The CDR3 is 15 amino acids. CDR1 and CDR2 from the germline V gene are SNHLY and FYNNEI. The CDR3 nucleotides read TGTGCCAGCAGTGACAAGGGAATAAGGGGTGGACAAGCTTTCTTT. Protein sequence: CASSDKGIRGGQAFF.

This sequence joins TRBV27 and TRBJ1-2; tentatively, D is TRBD1 (5 bases). The CDR3 is made up of 15 amino acids. CDR1 is MNHEY, CDR2 SMNVEV, per germline (reference sequence). V dropped 5 bases and J dropped 2 bases, with 15 bases sitting between them. The CDR3 sequence: CASSGEGLDNYGYTF. The CDR3 DNA reads TGTGCCAGCAGTGGCGAGGGGCTTGACAACTATGGCTACACCTTC.

The chain joins TRBV6-5 to TRBJ1-5, with TRBD1 as a possible D gene (5 bases). The CDR3 extends over 14 amino acids. CDR1 MNHEY and CDR2 SVGAGI come from the germline V gene. V dropped 7 bases and J dropped 5 bases, with 15 bases sitting between them. CDR3 in amino acids: CASKPPGTDQPQHF. The CDR3 nucleotides are TGTGCCAGCAAACCCCCAGGGACCGATCAGCCCCAGCATTTT.

The J gene is TRBJ1-2, the V gene TRBV6-6, with 7 nucleotides matching TRBD1. This CDR3 spans 14 amino acids. Germline V lookup: CDR1 MNHNY, CDR2 SVGAGI (reference sequence). With 3 bases clipped from V and 1 base from J, the junction kept 2 bases outside the gene matches. The CDR3 bases are TGTGCCAGCAGTTATGACAGGGATAACTATGGCTACACCTTC. Translating gives CASSYDRDNYGYTF.

The J gene is TRBJ2-5, the V gene TRBV6-5; D might be TRBD1 (5 bases). The CDR3 totals 13 residues. V lost 6 bases to trimming and J lost 5 bases, with 13 bases between them. The germline gives CDR1 MNHEY, CDR2 SVGAGI. The CDR3 sequence: CASSSGLRETQYF. The CDR3 coding sequence is TGTGCCAGCAGCTCAGGGTTAAGGGAGACCCAGTACTTC.

This clone was picked up one time. The rearrangement joins TRBV19 to TRBJ2-1, with a tentative D call TRBD1 (5 bases). Germline CDR1 and CDR2: LNHDA and SQIVND (reference sequence). The CDR3 is made up of 15 amino acids. The germline V and J ends were trimmed by 3 bases and 5 bases, with 14 bases remaining between them. The DNA for the CDR3 is TGTGCCAGTAGTATGCGGACATTGGACCACAATGAGCAGTTCTTC. This sequence encodes CASSMRTLDHNEQFF.